This T cell receptor beta chain was documented in a study of blood T cell repertoires in COVID-19. Libraries were prepared by immunoSEQ multiplex PCR; TCRdb keeps only in-frame clonotypes and omits some of them. This table has about 400,000 clones, roughly 90% appearing once. Participants' reported clinical history set cohort assignment. Sequencing input: PBMCs or T cells enriched from blood (not recorded which). The receptor's source is a woman aged 25 to 39 with acute COVID-19.

As DNA, the CDR3 is TGCGCCAGCAGCCTACAGGGGGTTACGGATTCACCCCTCCACTTT. Translation gives CASSLQGVTDSPLHF. The chain is built from TRBV5-1 and TRBJ1-6, with TRBD1 identical over 8 bases. Germline-derived CDR1 and CDR2 are SGHRS and YFSETQ. The CDR3 spans 15 residues. J lost 8 bases, V lost 4 bases, and 8 bases had no gene match.